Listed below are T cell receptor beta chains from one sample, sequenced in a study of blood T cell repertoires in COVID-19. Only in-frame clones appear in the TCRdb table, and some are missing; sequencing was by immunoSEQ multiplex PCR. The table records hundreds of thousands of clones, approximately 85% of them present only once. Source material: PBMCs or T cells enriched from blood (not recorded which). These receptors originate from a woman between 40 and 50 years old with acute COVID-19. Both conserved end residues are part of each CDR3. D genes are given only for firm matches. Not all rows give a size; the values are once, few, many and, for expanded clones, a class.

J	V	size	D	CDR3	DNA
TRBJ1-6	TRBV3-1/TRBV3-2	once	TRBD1	CASSQAGTGENSPLHF	TGTGCCAGCAGCCAAGCTGGGACAGGGGAAAATTCACCCCTCCACTTT
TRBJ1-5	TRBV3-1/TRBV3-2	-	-	CASSQGQYSNQPQHF	TGTGCCAGCAGCCAAGGGCAGTATAGCAATCAGCCCCAGCATTTT
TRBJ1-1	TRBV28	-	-	CASGGNTEAFF	TGTGCATCGGGAGGGAACACTGAAGCTTTCTTT
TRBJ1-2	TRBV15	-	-	CATSRDITRGYGYTF	TGTGCCACCAGCAGAGATATAACCCGAGGGTATGGCTACACCTTC
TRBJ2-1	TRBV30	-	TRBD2	CAQAGGAYNEQFF	TGTGCTCAAGCGGGGGGTGCGTACAATGAGCAGTTCTTC
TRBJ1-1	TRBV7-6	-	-	CASSLVGGSDTEAFF	TGTGCCAGCAGCTTAGTGGGGGGATCCGACACTGAAGCTTTCTTT
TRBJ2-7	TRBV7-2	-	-	CASSPGGVLSYEQYF	TGTGCCAGCAGCCCGGGCGGGGTCCTCTCCTACGAGCAGTACTTC
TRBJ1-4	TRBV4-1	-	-	CASSQRGLDSANEKLFF	TGCGCCAGCAGCCAAAGAGGTCTGGACAGCGCCAATGAAAAACTGTTTTTT
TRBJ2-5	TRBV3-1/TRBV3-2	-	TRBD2	CASSQLSLTGGQETQYF	TGTGCCAGCAGCCAACTTAGTCTTACGGGGGGGCAAGAGACCCAGTACTTC
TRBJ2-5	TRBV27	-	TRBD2	CASSSYSSGGAPETQYF	TGTGCCAGCAGCTCGTACAGTAGCGGGGGGGCCCCGGAGACCCAGTACTTC
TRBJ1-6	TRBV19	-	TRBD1	CASSLRTGVEYNSPLHF	TGTGCCAGTAGCCTGAGGACAGGGGTGGAGTATAATTCACCCCTCCACTTT
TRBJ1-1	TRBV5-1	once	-	CASSLWGVSLVNTEAFF	TGCGCCAGCAGCTTGTGGGGGGTGAGCTTGGTGAACACTGAAGCTTTCTTT
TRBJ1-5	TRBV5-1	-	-	CASSLAFREIRSRNQPQHF	TGCGCCAGCAGCTTGGCTTTTCGGGAGATACGCTCCCGCAATCAGCCCCAGCATTTT
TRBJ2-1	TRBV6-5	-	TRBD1	CASSYARTGGINEQFF	TGTGCCAGCAGTTACGCTAGGACAGGGGGCATTAATGAGCAGTTCTTC
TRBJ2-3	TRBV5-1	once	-	CASSLEGRHTDTQYF	TGCGCCAGCAGCTTGGAGGGGCGACACACAGATACGCAGTATTTT
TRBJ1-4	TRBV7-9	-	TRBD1	CASRTDRGGEKLFF	TGTGCCAGCAGGACTGACAGGGGAGGGGAAAAACTGTTTTTT
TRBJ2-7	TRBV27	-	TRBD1	CASSSIPGQGFWEQYF	TGTGCCAGCAGTTCTATCCCGGGACAGGGTTTTTGGGAGCAGTACTTC
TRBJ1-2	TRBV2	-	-	CASSAQGTRYGYTF	TGTGCCAGCAGTGCACAGGGAACCCGTTATGGCTACACCTTC
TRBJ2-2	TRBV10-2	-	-	CASSESSFTGELFF	TGCGCCAGCAGTGAGTCGTCGTTCACCGGGGAGCTGTTTTTT
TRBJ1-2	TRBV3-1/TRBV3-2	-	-	CASSQEMVRASYGYTF	TGTGCCAGCAGCCAAGAGATGGTGAGGGCCAGCTATGGCTACACCTTC
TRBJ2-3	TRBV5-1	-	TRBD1	CASTGQGGAFTDTQYF	TGCGCCAGCACCGGACAGGGGGGGGCCTTCACAGATACGCAGTATTTT
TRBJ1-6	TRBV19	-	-	CASSQAGDNSPLHF	TGTGCCAGTAGTCAGGCAGGGGATAATTCACCCCTCCACTTT
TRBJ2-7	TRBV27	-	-	CASSFQGSYEQYF	TGTGCCAGCAGTTTTCAGGGTTCCTACGAGCAGTACTTC
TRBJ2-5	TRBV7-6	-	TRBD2	CASSSPTSGGQETQYF	TGTGCCAGCAGCTCCCCGACTAGCGGGGGACAAGAGACCCAGTACTTC
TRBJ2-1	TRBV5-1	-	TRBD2	CASSLGRTSGGDNEQFF	TGCGCCAGCAGCTTGGGCCGCACTAGCGGGGGAGACAATGAGCAGTTCTTC
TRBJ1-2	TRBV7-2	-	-	CASSFSGNYGYTF	TGTGCCAGCAGCTTTTCAGGAAACTATGGCTACACCTTC
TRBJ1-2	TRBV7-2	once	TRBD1	CASSSSRDSPYGYTF	TGTGCCAGCAGCTCCTCCCGGGACAGCCCCTATGGCTACACCTTC
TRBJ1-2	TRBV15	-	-	CATSGRGGAGYGYTF	TGTGCCACCAGCGGCAGAGGAGGCGCCGGCTATGGCTACACCTTC
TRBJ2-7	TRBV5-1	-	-	CASSFSGASAEQYF	TGCGCCAGCAGCTTTTCAGGGGCTTCTGCCGAGCAGTACTTC
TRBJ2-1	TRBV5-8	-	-	CASSRGGRLFSYNEQFF	TGTGCCAGCAGTAGGGGGGGAAGGCTATTCTCCTACAATGAGCAGTTCTTC
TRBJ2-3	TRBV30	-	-	CAWSVGGTDTQYF	TGTGCCTGGAGTGTGGGGGGAACGGATACGCAGTATTTT
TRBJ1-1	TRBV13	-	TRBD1	CASSLQGALSPEGNTEAFF	TGTGCCAGCAGCTTACAGGGGGCCCTAAGCCCAGAAGGGAACACTGAAGCTTTCTTT
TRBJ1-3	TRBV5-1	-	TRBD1	CASSPGTGGNTIYF	TGCGCCAGCAGTCCCGGGACAGGGGGAAACACCATATATTTT
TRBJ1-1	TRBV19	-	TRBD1	CASSVRQGPEAFF	TGTGCCAGTAGTGTTAGACAGGGGCCTGAAGCTTTCTTT
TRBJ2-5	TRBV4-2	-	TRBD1	CASSQVWDREETQYF	TGTGCCAGCAGCCAAGTCTGGGACAGAGAAGAGACCCAGTACTTC
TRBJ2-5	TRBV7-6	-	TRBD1	CASSLDRGYRETQYF	TGTGCCAGCAGCTTAGACAGGGGGTATAGAGAGACCCAGTACTTC
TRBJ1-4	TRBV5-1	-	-	CASSNGGGTNEKLFF	TGCGCCAGCAGCAATGGTGGGGGGACTAATGAAAAACTGTTTTTT
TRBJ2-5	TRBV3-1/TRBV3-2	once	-	CASSPPRLRETQYF	TGTGCCAGCAGCCCGCCTAGGCTACGAGAGACCCAGTACTTC
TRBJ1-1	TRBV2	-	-	CASSEAPGSGTEAFF	TGTGCCAGCAGTGAGGCCCCAGGGTCCGGCACTGAAGCTTTCTTT
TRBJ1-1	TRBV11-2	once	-	CASSLDGQMNTEAFF	TGTGCCAGCAGCTTAGATGGCCAGATGAACACTGAAGCTTTCTTT
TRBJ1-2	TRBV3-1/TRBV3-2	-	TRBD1	CASSPGGTGYTF	TGTGCCAGCAGCCCAGGGGGTACCGGCTACACCTTC
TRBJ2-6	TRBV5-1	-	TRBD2	CASSPQAGANSGANVLTF	TGCGCCAGCAGCCCACAAGCGGGGGCAAACTCTGGGGCCAACGTCCTGACTTTC